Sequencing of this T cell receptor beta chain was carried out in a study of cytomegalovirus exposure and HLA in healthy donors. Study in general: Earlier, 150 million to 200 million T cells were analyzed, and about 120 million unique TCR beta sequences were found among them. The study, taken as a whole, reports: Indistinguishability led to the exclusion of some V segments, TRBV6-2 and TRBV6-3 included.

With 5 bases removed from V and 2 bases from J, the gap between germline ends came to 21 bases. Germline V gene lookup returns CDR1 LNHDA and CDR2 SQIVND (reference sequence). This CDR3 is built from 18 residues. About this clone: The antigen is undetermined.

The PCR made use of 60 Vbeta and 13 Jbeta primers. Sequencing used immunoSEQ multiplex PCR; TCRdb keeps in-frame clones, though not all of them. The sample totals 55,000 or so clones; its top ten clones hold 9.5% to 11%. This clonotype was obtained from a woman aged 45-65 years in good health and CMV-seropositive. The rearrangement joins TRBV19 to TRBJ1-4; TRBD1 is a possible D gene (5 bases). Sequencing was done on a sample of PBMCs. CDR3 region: CASSSRGIFPGTNEKLFF. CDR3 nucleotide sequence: TGTGCCAGTAGTTCTCGGGGGATTTTTCCGGGGACTAATGAAAAACTGTTTTTT.